Listed here is a single T cell receptor (beta chain). Recovered participants had two consecutive negative NP/OP PCR tests, healthcare professional clearance, or symptom resolution. Method: immunoSEQ multiplex PCR; TCRdb's copy keeps in-frame clones and lacks some. The sample lists about 280,000 clones, about 85% occurring once. This sample was taken from a study of blood T cell repertoires in COVID-19. Study-wide context: Sites across the United States, Italy and Spain contributed samples from acute and convalescent COVID-19. Sample material is recorded as cDNA or gDNA derived from T cells, B-cell-depleted T cells, or PBMCs.

Germline lookup yields CDR1 KGHSH and CDR2 LQKENI. The CDR3 length is 17 residues. Germline trimming cut 3 bases from V and 5 bases from J; bases unmatched to any gene: 11. The clonotype was recovered from a woman aged 50 to 65 who had recovered from COVID-19. Sequenced: PBMCs or T cells enriched from blood (not recorded which). The V gene is TRBV18, the J gene TRBJ1-5; 9 bases are shared with TRBD1. In nucleotides, the CDR3 is TGTGCCAGCTCACCCAAAAAGGGACAGGGAGCACATCAGCCCCAGCATTTT. Translating gives CASSPKKGQGAHQPQHF.